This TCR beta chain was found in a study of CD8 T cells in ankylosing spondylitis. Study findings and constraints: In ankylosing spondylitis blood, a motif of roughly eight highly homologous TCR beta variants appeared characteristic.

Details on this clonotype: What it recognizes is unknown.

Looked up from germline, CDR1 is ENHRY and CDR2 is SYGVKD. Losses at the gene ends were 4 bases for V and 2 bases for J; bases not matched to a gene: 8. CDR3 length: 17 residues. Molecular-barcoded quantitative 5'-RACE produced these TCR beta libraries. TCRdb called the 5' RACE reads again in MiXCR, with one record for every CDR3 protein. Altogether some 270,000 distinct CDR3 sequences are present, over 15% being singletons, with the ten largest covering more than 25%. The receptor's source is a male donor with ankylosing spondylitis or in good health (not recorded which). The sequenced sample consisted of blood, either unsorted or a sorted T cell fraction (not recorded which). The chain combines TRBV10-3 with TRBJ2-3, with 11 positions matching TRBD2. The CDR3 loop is CAISATGTSGNTDTQYF. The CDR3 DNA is TGTGCCATCAGTGCAACCGGGACTAGCGGAAACACAGATACGCAGTATTTT.